The source of this TCR beta chain is a study of T cell responses to AZD1222 COVID-19 vaccine. TCRdb's copy holds only in-frame clones and misses some; the assay was immunoSEQ multiplex PCR. The sample carries about 160,000 clones, about 95% recorded once. CDR1 is MGHRA, CDR2 YSYEKL, per germline. This CDR3 has 15 residues. V shed 0 bases and J shed 2 bases, with 8 bases lying between them. This receptor was identified in an adult in good health. V usage is TRBV4-1 and J usage is TRBJ1-3, with D perhaps TRBD1 (5 bases). The sample here was peripheral blood, taken on day 0 of AZD1222 vaccination. The CDR3 nucleotides are TGCGCCAGCAGCCAAGACGGGGGAACTGGAAACACCATATATTTT. Translated: CASSQDGGTGNTIYF.